This TCR beta chain appears in the sequencing data of a study of blood T cell repertoires in COVID-19 (dated by TCRdb to the early 2020s). Context from the whole study: Samples from collaborators originated in the United States, Italy and Spain and spanned both the acute and convalescent phases of COVID-19. A freely available public database, intended as a resource for researchers studying the immune response to SARS-CoV-2, is where the repertoires were released. Nearly every sample came with metadata listing a de-identified subject ID, COVID-19 status, age in years and sex. Samples were obtained from the ongoing ImmuneRACE study (first 160 participants) and from about 1,300 subjects provided by 6 global collaborators. The dataset comprised deeply sampled blood TCRbeta repertoires from subjects exposed to, actively infected with, or recovered from COVID-19. Where HLA class I and class II types were available, the types were taken from metadata supplied by the sample provider, not from assay-based typing. The prospective study material was composed of cDNA or gDNA derived from T cells, B-cell-depleted T cells, or PBMCs. What the authors observed across the whole study: The quantity of clinical and demographic metadata differed by source and by participant and was supplied without curation.

One collaborating source in Seattle enrolled patients during active infection and followed them longitudinally through the course of disease. Collaborating institutions collected whole blood in K2EDTA tubes following their own protocols. For TCRbeta analysis, collaborators shipped samples in one of three forms: frozen whole blood, isolated PBMCs, or DNA extracted from either of those sample types. TCRbeta CDR3 regions were amplified from genomic DNA using the immunoSEQ Assay, a bias-controlled multiplex PCR. The study's processing was this. The number of nucleated cells in each sample was estimated from the amplification of reference gene primers within the assay. Sequence reads were collapsed and filtered to measure the absolute abundance of every unique TCRbeta CDR3 rearrangement. For each sample, productive Simpson clonality was calculated as the square root of Simpson's diversity index over productive rearrangements. TCRdb took this table from immuneACCESS and kept in-frame rearrangements with V and J called. Such tables lack part of the clones; where checked against another copy, unresolved V genes explain under half of the gap, and the rest is unexplained. V and J calls and clone size come straight from that table; D and trimming were deduced from the DNA. This sample comprises 250,000 to 400,000 clones, approximately 88% of them detected only once. 1.6% of the sample goes to the ten largest clones.

A remark on this clone: Its recognized antigen is unknown. Qualities for individual bases were not recorded, and no much larger clone is one base off.

V has 0 bases trimmed and J has 11 bases trimmed; junction bases matching no gene number 3. From the cysteine up to the phenylalanine, the CDR3 has a length of 11 residues. The kept DNA is CDR3 alone, 33 bases in frame from the first base. In the germline V gene (reference sequence), CDR1 corresponds to GTSNPN and CDR2 to SVGIG. The receptor was isolated from a woman in her twenties or thirties with COVID-19, enrolled during active disease. The sequenced sample was peripheral blood. The V and J genes are TRBV30 and TRBJ1-1; 7 bases in between match TRBD1. The CDR3 protein: CAWSVRGLAFF. In nucleotides, the sequence is TGTGCCTGGAGTGTAAGGGGGCTGGCTTTCTTT.